This TCR beta chain comes out of a study of cytomegalovirus exposure and HLA in healthy donors. J gave up 2 bases and V 6 bases, and 4 bases lay outside the gene matches. Looked up from germline, CDR1 is ENHRY and CDR2 is SYGVKD. There are 13 residues in the CDR3. Primers for the PCR totalled 60 Vbeta and 13 Jbeta. Method: immunoSEQ multiplex PCR; TCRdb's copy keeps in-frame clones and lacks some. The sample yields 100,000 to 150,000 clones, roughly 80% seen once. The rearrangement uses TRBV10-3 and TRBJ2-7; 7 nucleotides line up with TRBD1. This TCR came from a man younger than 35 in good health and CMV-seropositive. Material for sequencing was PBMCs. CDR3 amino acids: CAIRGDSPYEQYF. CDR3 DNA: TGTGCCATCAGAGGGGACAGCCCCTACGAGCAGTACTTC.